This TCR beta chain was observed in a study of cytomegalovirus exposure and HLA in healthy donors. Study context: From HLA-typed donors, an early data release held around 80 million unique TCRs. Study-wide points: Reportedly, cytomegalovirus status was diagnosed with high sensitivity and specificity. There were reportedly fewer N-insertions in an Asian-associated ancestry cluster than the approximately 630-donor mean, in a later analysis.

Regarding donors, all were healthy bone marrow donors. Germline assignment: CDR1 SGHTA and CDR2 FQGTGA. The V end lost 2 bases, the J end lost 5 bases, and 18 bases lay between the germline ends. The length of the CDR3 is 17 residues. It was with 60 Vbeta and 13 Jbeta primers that the PCR ran. The protocol was immunoSEQ multiplex PCR, while the TCRdb copy is restricted to in-frame clones and leaves out a portion. The sample carries 170,000 or so clones, 80% recorded once. About this clone itself: Its target is unknown.

The J gene is TRBJ2-2, the V gene TRBV7-3, with D perhaps TRBD2 (6 bases). Sequenced input: PBMCs. This TCR was recovered from a man in his thirties or forties in good health and CMV-seropositive. DNA for the CDR3: TGTGCCAGCAGCTTATTCGGTTCTAGGAGGGAAACCGGGGAGCTGTTTTTT. It translates to CASSLFGSRRETGELFF. The entire variable domain, with the rest obtained from reference TRBV7-3 and TRBJ2-2, is as follows: GAGVSQTPSNKVTEKGKYVELRCDPISGHTALYWYRQSLGQGPEFLIYFQGTGAADDSGLPNDRFFAVRPEGSVSTLKIQRTERGDSAVYLCASSLFGSRRETGELFFGEGSRLTVL.